The clone carrying this T cell receptor (beta chain) was seen a few times. Antigen unknown. Since a much larger clone is just one base distant, this may be a read error. This sample was taken from a study of regulatory T cells in long-lasting Graves disease. Building of the TCR beta libraries involved iRepertoire HTBI primers and Arm-PCR of CDR3 regions. Using its own MiXCR run on the multiplex PCR reads, TCRdb lists one record per CDR3 protein. The table has hundreds of thousands of distinct CDR3 sequences, about 18% seen once. Broader study findings: The study found lower TCR diversity in persistent Graves' patients than in newly diagnosed ones.

Noted time point: persistent/refractory GD, antithyroid drugs over 5 years with positive TRAb. Researchers made the TCR library from RNA that was extracted from PBMCs. In germline, CDR1 is MDHEN, CDR2 SYDVKM. V gave up 8 bases and J gave up 11 bases; unmatched junction bases: 15. This CDR3 contains 14 residues. Sequenced material: peripheral blood mononuclear cells (PBMCs), taken when the disease was refractory, from a patient treated with antithyroid drugs. The chain links TRBV28 to TRBJ1-1; 9 bases are a match to TRBD1. This TCR came from a female donor with Graves disease. CDR3 protein: CASAEHRDRVKAFF. CDR3 DNA sequence: TGTGCCAGCGCTGAGCACCGGGACAGGGTTAAGGCTTTCTTT.